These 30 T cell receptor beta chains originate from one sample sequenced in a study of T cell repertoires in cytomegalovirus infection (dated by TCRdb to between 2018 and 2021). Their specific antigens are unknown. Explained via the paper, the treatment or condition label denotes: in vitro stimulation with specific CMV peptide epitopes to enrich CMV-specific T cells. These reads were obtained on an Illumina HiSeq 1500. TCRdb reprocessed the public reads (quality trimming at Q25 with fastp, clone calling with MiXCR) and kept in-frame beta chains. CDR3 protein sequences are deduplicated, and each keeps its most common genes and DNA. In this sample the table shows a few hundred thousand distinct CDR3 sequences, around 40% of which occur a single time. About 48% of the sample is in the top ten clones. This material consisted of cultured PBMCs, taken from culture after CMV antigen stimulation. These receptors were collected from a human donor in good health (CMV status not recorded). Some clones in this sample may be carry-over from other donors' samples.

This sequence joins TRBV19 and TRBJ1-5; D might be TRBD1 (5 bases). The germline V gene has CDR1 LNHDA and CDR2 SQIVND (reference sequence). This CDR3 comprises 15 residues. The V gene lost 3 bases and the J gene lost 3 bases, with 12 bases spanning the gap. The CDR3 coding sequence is TGTGCCAGTAGTATCCGGGACGCACTCAATCAGCCCCAGCATTTT. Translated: CASSIRDALNQPQHF.

CDR3 in DNA: TGTGCCAGCAGCCCAGGAGCGGGAGTAGGAGATACGCAGTATTTT. Translated, it gives CASSPGAGVGDTQYF. The V and J genes are TRBV11-3 and TRBJ2-3, with 8 bases aligning to TRBD2. Per germline, CDR1 SGHNT and CDR2 YENEEA. The CDR3 has 15 residues. V was clipped by 5 bases and J by 5 bases; unmatched bases: 9.

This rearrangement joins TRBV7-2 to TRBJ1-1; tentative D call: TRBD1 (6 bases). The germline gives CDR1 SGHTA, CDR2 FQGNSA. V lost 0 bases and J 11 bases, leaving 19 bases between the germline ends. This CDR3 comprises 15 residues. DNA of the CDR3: TGTGCCAGCAGCTTAGCCTCGGGGGCCCAGGAAGGGGCTTTCTTT. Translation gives CASSLASGAQEGAFF.

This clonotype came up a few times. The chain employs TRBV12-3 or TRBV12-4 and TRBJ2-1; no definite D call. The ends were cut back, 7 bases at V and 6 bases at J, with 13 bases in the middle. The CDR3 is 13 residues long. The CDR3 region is CASNPPLLNEQFF. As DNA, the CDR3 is TGTGCCAGCAACCCCCCCCTGCTCAATGAGCAGTTCTTC.

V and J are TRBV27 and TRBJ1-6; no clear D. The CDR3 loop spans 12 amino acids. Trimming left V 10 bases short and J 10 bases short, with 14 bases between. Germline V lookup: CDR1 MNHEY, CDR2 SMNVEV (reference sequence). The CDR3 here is CATPISGSPLHF. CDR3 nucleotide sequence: TGTGCCACCCCCATTTCTGGGTCACCCCTCCACTTT.

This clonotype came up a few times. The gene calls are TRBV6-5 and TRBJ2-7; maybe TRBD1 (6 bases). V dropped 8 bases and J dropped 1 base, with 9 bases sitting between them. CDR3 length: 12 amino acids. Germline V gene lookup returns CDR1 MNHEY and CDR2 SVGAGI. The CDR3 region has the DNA TGTGCCAGCGGACAGTCTTCCTACGAGCAGTACTTC. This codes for CASGQSSYEQYF.

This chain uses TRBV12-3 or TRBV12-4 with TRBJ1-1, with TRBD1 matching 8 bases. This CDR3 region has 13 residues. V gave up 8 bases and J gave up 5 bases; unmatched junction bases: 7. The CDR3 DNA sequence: TGTGCCAGCGGAGGACAGGGCGGTACTGAAGCTTTCTTT. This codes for CASGGQGGTEAFF.

The CDR3 sequence is CASSQRTGLGQPQHF. CDR3 nucleotide sequence: TGTGCCAGCAGCCAAAGGACAGGGTTGGGGCAGCCCCAGCATTTT. The chain uses TRBV7-2 and TRBJ1-5; TRBD1 matches at 8 bases. CDR3 size: 15 residues. Germline trimming cut 5 bases from V and 7 bases from J; bases unmatched to any gene: 10. Germline loops: CDR1 SGHTA, CDR2 FQGNSA.

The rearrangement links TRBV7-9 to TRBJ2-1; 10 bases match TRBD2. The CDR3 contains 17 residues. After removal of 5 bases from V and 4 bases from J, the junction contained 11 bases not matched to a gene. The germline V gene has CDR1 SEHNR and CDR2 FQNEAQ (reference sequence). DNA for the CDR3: TGTGCCAGCAGCCTCATAAAGCGGGAGGGATATTACAATGAGCAGTTCTTC. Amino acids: CASSLIKREGYYNEQFF. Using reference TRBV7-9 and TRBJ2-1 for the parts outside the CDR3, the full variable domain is DTGVSQNPRHKITKRGQNVTFRCDPISEHNRLYWYRQTLGQGPEFLTYFQNEAQLEKSRLLSDRFSAERPKGSFSTLEIQRTEQGDSAMYLCASSLIKREGYYNEQFFGPGTRLTVL.

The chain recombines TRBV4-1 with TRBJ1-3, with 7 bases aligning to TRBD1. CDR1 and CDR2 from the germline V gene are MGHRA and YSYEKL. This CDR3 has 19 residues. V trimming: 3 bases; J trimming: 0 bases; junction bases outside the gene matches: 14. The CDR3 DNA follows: TGCGCCAGCAGCCATCGAGGGCCTGACAGGGTAGACTCTGGAAACACCATATATTTT. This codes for CASSHRGPDRVDSGNTIYF.

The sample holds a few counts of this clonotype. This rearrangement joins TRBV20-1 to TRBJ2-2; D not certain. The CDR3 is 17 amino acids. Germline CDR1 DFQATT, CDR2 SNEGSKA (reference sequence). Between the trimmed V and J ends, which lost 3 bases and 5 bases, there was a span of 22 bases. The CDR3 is CSARLTAEGTRTGELFF. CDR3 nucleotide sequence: TGCAGTGCTAGGCTGACGGCAGAAGGAACTCGTACCGGGGAGCTGTTTTTT.

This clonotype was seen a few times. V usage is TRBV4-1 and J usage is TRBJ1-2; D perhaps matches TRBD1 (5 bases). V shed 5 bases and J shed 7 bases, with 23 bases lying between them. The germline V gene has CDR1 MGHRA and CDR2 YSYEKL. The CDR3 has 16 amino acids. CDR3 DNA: TGCGCCAGCAGCTCTTCTAGGGGCACAGACTCCCGTGGCTACACCTTC. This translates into CASSSSRGTDSRGYTF.

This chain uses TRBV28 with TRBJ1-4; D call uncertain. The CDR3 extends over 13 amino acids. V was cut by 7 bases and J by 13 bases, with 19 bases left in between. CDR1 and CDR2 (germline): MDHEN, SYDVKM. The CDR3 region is CASNPGAGGGLFF. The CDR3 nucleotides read TGTGCCAGCAACCCCGGAGCGGGTGGTGGACTGTTTTTT.

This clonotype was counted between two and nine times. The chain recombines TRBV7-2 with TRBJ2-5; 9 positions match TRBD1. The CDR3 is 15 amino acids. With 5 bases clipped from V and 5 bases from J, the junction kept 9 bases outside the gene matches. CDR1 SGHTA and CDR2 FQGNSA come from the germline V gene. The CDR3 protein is CASSLTGGAFETQYF. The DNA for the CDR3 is TGTGCCAGCAGCCTCACAGGGGGCGCCTTTGAGACCCAGTACTTC.

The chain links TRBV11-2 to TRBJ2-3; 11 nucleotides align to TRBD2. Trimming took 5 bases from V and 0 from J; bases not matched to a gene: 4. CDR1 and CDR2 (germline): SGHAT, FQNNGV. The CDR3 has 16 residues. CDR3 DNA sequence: TGTGCCAGCAGCCGTGGGACTAGCGGTAGCACAGATACGCAGTATTTT. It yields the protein CASSRGTSGSTDTQYF.

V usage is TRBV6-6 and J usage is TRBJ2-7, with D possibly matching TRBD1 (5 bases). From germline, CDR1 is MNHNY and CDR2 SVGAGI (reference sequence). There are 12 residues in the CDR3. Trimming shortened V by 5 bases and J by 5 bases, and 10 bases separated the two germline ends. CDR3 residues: CASSPDSDEQYF. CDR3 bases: TGTGCCAGCAGTCCCGACAGCGACGAGCAGTACTTC.

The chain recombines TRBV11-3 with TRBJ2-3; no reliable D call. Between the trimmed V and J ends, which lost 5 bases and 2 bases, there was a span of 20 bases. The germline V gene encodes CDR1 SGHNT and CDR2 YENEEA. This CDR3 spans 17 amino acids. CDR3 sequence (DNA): TGTGCCAGCAGCACCACAGAAGGATCTCCCCTCACAGATACGCAGTATTTT. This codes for CASSTTEGSPLTDTQYF.

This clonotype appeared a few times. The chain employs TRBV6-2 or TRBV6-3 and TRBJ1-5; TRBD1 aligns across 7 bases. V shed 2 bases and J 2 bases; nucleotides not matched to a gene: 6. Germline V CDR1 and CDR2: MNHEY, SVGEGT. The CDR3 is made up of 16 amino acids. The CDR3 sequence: CASSYPGGRRNQPQHF. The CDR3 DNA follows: TGTGCCAGCAGTTACCCAGGGGGAAGGCGCAATCAGCCCCAGCATTTT.

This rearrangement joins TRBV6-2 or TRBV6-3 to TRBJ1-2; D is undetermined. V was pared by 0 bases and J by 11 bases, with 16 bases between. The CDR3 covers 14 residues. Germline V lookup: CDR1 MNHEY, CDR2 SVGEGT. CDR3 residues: CASSYSNFGREYTF. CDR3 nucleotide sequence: TGTGCCAGCAGTTACTCGAATTTCGGCCGGGAGTACACCTTC.

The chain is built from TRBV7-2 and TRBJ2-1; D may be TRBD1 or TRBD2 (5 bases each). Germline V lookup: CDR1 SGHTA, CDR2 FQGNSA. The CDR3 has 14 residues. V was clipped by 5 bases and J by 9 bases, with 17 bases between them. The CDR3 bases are TGTGCCAGCAGCCTTACTAGGGGTGTCGCTGAGCAGTTCTTC. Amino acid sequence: CASSLTRGVAEQFF.

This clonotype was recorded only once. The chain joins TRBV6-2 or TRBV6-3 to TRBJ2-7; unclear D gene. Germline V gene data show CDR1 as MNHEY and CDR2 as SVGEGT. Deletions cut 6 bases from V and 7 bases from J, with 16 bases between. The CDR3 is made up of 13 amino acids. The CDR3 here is CASSRTPTREQYF. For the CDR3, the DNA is TGTGCCAGCAGCCGAACCCCCACGAGAGAGCAGTACTTC.

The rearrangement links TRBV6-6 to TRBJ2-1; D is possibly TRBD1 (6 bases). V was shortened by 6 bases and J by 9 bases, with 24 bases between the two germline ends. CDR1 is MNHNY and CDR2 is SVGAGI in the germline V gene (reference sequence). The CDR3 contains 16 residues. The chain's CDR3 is CASSPRGVIVLSEQFF. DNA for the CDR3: TGTGCCAGCAGCCCCAGGGGTGTCATCGTATTGAGTGAGCAGTTCTTC.

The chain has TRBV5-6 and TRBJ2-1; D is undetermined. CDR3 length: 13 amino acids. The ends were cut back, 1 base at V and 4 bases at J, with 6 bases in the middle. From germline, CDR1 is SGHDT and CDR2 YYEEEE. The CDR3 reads CASSLRLYNEQFF. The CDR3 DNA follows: TGTGCCAGCAGCTTGAGGCTGTACAATGAGCAGTTCTTC.

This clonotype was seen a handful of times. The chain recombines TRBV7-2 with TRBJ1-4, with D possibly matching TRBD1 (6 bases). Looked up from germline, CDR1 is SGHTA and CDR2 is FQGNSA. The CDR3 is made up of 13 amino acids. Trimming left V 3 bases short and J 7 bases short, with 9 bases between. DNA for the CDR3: TGTGCCAGCAGCTTGGCAGGGGTTGAAAAACTGTTTTTT. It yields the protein CASSLAGVEKLFF.

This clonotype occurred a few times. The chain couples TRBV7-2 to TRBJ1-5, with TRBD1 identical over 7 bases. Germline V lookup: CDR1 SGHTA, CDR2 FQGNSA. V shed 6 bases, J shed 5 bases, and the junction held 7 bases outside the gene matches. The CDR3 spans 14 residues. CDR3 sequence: CASSSGTDDQPQHF. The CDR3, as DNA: TGTGCCAGCAGTTCCGGGACAGACGATCAGCCCCAGCATTTT.

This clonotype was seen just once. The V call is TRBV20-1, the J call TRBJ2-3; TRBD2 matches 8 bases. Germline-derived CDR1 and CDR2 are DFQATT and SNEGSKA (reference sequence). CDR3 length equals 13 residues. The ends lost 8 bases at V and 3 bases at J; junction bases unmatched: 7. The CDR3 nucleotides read TGCAGTCACCCCGCGGGAGGTACAGATACGCAGTATTTT. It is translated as CSHPAGGTDTQYF.

This chain's CDR3 is CASRLRETWGPQHF. The CDR3, as DNA: TGTGCCAGCAGGCTCCGGGAAACCTGGGGGCCCCAGCATTTT. The rearrangement links TRBV7-2 to TRBJ1-5; D not resolved. The ends were cut back, 6 bases at V and 9 bases at J, with 18 bases in the middle. The CDR3 totals 14 residues. The germline CDR1 and CDR2 sequences are SGHTA and FQGNSA.

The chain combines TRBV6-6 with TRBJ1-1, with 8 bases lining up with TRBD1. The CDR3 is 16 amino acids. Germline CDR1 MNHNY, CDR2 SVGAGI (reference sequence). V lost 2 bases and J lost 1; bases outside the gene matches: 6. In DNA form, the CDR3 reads TGTGCCAGCAGTTACGGGGCAGGGGGCTGGAACACTGAAGCTTTCTTT. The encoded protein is CASSYGAGGWNTEAFF.

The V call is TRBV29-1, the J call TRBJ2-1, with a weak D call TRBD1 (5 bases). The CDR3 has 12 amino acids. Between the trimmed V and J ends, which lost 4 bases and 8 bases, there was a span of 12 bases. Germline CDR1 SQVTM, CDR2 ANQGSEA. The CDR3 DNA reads TGCAGCGTTGCGGCAGGGTTGGATGAGCAGTTCTTC. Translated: CSVAAGLDEQFF.

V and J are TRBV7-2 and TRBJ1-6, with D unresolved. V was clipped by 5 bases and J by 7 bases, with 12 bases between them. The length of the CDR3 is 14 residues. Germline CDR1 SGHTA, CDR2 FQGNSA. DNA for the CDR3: TGTGCCAGCAGCCCGCCCGGAGGCAATTCACCCCTCCACTTT. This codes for CASSPPGGNSPLHF.